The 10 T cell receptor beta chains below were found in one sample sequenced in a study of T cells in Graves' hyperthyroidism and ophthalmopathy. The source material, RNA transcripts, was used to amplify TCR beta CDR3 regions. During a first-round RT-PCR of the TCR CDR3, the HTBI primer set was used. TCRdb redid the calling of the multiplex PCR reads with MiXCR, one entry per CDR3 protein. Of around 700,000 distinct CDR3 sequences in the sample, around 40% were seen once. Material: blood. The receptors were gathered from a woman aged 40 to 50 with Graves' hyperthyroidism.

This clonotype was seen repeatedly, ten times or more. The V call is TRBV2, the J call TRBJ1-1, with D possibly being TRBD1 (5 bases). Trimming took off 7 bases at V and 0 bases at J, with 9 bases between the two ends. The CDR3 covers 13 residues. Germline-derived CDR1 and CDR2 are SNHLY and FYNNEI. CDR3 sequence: CASTGSMNTEAFF. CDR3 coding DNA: TGTGCCAGCACAGGGTCCATGAACACTGAAGCTTTCTTT.

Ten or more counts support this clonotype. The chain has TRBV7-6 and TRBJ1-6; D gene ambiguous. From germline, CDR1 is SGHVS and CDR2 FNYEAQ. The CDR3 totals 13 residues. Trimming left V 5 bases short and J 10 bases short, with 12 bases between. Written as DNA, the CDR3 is TGTGCCAGCAGCCGCTCGGGCTTGTCACCCCTCCACTTT. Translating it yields CASSRSGLSPLHF.

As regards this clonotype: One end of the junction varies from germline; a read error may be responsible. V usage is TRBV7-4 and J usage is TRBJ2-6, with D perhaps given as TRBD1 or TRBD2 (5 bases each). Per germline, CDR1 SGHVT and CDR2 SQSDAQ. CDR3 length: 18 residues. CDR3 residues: CASSLEPGRLSGANVLTF. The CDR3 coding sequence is TGCGCCAGCAGCCTAGAACCGGGACGGCTCTCTGGGGCCAACGTCCTGACTTTC.

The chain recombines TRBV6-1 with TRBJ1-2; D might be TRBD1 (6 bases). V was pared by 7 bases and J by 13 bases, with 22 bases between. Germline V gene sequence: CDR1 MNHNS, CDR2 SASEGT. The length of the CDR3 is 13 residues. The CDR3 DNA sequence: TGTGCCAGCATGCCGGGTCGGACAGTCCCAAGCACCTTC. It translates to CASMPGRTVPSTF.

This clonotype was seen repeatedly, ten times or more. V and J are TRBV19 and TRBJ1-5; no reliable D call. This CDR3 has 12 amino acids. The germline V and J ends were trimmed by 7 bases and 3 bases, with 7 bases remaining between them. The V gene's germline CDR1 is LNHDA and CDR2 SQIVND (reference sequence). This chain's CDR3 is CASTVNNQPQHF. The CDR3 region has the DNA TGTGCCAGTACCGTTAACAATCAGCCCCAGCATTTT.

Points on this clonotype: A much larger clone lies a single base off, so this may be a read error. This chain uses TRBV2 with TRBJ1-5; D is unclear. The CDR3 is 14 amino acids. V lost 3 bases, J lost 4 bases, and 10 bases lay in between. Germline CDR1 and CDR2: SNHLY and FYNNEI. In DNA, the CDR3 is TGTGCCAGCAGTGACATGGGAGAAAATCAGCCCCAGCATTTT. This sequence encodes CASSDMGENQPQHF.

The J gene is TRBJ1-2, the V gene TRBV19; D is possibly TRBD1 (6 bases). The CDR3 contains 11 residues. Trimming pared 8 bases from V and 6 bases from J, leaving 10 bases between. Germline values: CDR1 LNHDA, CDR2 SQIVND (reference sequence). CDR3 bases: TGTGCCAGTGGAGAGGGGGATGGCTACACCTTC. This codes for CASGEGDGYTF.

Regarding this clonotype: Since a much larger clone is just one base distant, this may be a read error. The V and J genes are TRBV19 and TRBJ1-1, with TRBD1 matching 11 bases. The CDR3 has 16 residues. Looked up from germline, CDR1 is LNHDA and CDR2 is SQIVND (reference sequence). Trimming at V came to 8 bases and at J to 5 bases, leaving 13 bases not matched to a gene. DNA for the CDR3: TGTGCCAGTGGCAAGAGGACAGGGGGCGATAGGACTGAAGCTTTCTTT. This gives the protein CASGKRTGGDRTEAFF.

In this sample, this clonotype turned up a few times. The chain's CDR3 is CASSLSITDTQYF. CDR3 bases: TGTGCCAGCAGTTTGAGTATCACAGATACGCAGTATTTT. The chain links TRBV12-3 or TRBV12-4 to TRBJ2-3; unclear D gene. The germline V and J ends were trimmed by 3 bases and 2 bases, with 6 bases remaining between them. There are 13 residues in the CDR3.

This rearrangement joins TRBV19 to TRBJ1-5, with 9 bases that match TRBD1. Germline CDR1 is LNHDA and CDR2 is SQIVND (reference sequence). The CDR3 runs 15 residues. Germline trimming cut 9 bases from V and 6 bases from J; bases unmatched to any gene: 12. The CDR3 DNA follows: TGTGCCAGCTCACCTCCGGGACAGGGTGGTCAGCCCCAGCATTTT. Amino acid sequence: CASSPPGQGGQPQHF. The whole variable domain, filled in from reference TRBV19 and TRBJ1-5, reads DGGITQSPKYLFRKEGQNVTLSCEQNLNHDAMYWYRQDPGQGLRLIYYSQIVNDFQKGDIAEGYSVSREKKESFPLTVTSAQKNPTAFYLCASSPPGQGGQPQHFGDGTRLSIL.